Listed here are 21 T cell receptor beta chains from one sample, sequenced in a study of T cell clusters in autoimmune cytopenias. Each sample's input was approximately 270 ng genomic DNA, roughly 40,000 genome equivalents. TRB rearrangements were amplified by touch-down multiplex PCR with mixed TRB-A/B primers. No DNA is given; TCRdb re-called the multiplex PCR reads and lists each CDR3 protein once. This sample's clone table lists more than 13,000 distinct CDR3 sequences. Sequenced material: peripheral blood. The receptors derive from a human donor with an autoimmune cytopenia or autoimmune hepatitis (not recorded which).

The rearrangement joins TRBV18 to TRBJ2-7. The CDR3 is 13 amino acids. CDR1 KGHSH and CDR2 LQKENI come from the germline V gene. The CDR3 protein is CASSLGRAYEQYF.

The V and J genes are TRBV5-5 and TRBJ2-5; TCRdb's assignment of TRBD1 cannot be checked, as there is no DNA. The germline gives CDR1 SGHKS, CDR2 YYEKEE (reference sequence). The CDR3 is 17 amino acids. CDR3 protein: CASSLNRGFSYQETQYF.

The gene calls are TRBV5-4 and TRBJ2-5; TCRdb's D call of TRBD2 is untestable without DNA. From germline, CDR1 is SGHNT and CDR2 YYREEE (reference sequence). The CDR3 sequence is 16 residues long. CDR3 region: CASSLAGTLGKETQYF.

V usage is TRBV30 and J usage is TRBJ2-7; lacking DNA, the TRBD1 call made by TCRdb goes unchecked. Germline CDR1 GTSNPN, CDR2 SVGIG (reference sequence). This CDR3 contains 13 residues. This CDR3 is CAGGQEGHNEQYF.

This chain joins TRBV18 and TRBJ2-2. The CDR3 is made up of 15 amino acids. Per germline, CDR1 KGHSH and CDR2 LQKENI. CDR3 loop: CASSPTGISPGELFF.

The genes are TRBV6-5 and TRBJ2-3; no DNA is available, so the TRBD1 call from TCRdb remains unchecked. The CDR3 extends over 16 amino acids. Germline V CDR1 and CDR2: MNHEY, SVGAGI. The CDR3 sequence is CASRDPGWGLTDTQYF.

CDR3 protein: CASSTRELAGGDTQYF. J is TRBJ2-3 and V is TRBV18; TCRdb proposes TRBD2, but this gene call is untestable without DNA. Germline assignment: CDR1 KGHSH and CDR2 LQKENI. The CDR3 is 16 residues long.

V gene TRBV14 combines with J gene TRBJ1-2. CDR1 and CDR2 from the germline V gene are SGHDN and FVKESK. This CDR3 region has 14 residues. CDR3 in amino acids: CASSQAEGHYGYTF.

This chain connects TRBV5-1 to TRBJ2-4; TCRdb's D call, TRBD2, is unchecked because there is no DNA. From germline, CDR1 is SGHRS and CDR2 YFSETQ. The CDR3 contains 15 residues. CDR3 sequence reads: CASSLNGGGLDIQYF.

The CDR3 region is CASSKTMETQYF. V gene TRBV19 combines with J gene TRBJ2-5. From germline, CDR1 is LNHDA and CDR2 SQIVND (reference sequence). The CDR3 sequence is 12 residues long.

This clonotype is classed as medium-sized by frequency. This rearrangement joins TRBV29-1 to TRBJ2-5; TCRdb's assignment of TRBD1 cannot be checked, as there is no DNA. The length of the CDR3 is 14 residues. Germline CDR1 and CDR2: SQVTM and ANQGSEA. The CDR3 sequence: CSARGRLYQETQYF.

The rearrangement joins TRBV7-6 to TRBJ2-3. The CDR3 spans 12 residues. Looked up from germline, CDR1 is SGHVS and CDR2 is FNYEAQ. The CDR3 loop reads CASSFITDTQYF.

V is TRBV6-5 and J is TRBJ2-6; the D call from TCRdb, TRBD1, cannot be confirmed without DNA. CDR1 is MNHEY and CDR2 is SVGAGI in the germline V gene. CDR3 length equals 18 residues. The CDR3 protein is CASSYLGRGVSGANVLTF.

The chain recombines TRBV19 with TRBJ2-1. The CDR3 spans 13 residues. Germline CDR1 reads LNHDA; CDR2 reads SQIVND (reference sequence). This chain's CDR3 is CASTLGGPGEQFF.

This chain joins TRBV11-1 and TRBJ1-2; the TCRdb call, TRBD1, lacks DNA for checking. The CDR3 is 14 residues long. Germline CDR1 and CDR2: SGHAT and FQDESV (reference sequence). The CDR3 loop is CASSPRDRVYGYTF. The full variable domain, in which reference TRBV11-1 and TRBJ1-2 provide the parts outside the CDR3, is EAEVAQSPRYKITEKSQAVAFWCDPISGHATLYWYRQILGQGPELLVQFQDESVVDDSQLPKDRFSAERLKGVDSTLKIQPAELGDSAMYLCASSPRDRVYGYTFGSGTRLTVV.

The genes are TRBV19 and TRBJ2-5; TCRdb returns TRBD2, unconfirmable since there is no DNA. The CDR3 runs to 14 residues. Germline assignment: CDR1 LNHDA and CDR2 SQIVND (reference sequence). The CDR3 sequence is CASSPSGRAKTQYF.

The chain uses TRBV5-1 and TRBJ1-1. CDR3 length equals 14 residues. Germline assignment: CDR1 SGHRS and CDR2 YFSETQ. The CDR3 loop reads CASSLRGLGTEAFF.

Considering frequency, this clonotype is medium-sized. This chain connects TRBV29-1 to TRBJ1-1. The CDR3 is 13 amino acids. Germline-derived CDR1 and CDR2 are SQVTM and ANQGSEA. The CDR3 is CSVEPKLNTEAFF.

The V and J genes are TRBV20-1 and TRBJ2-2. The CDR3 runs to 13 residues. The germline V gene encodes CDR1 DFQATT and CDR2 SNEGSKA (reference sequence). The CDR3 here is CSAPQTNTGELFF.

This clonotype is classed as medium-sized by frequency. This CDR3 is CSVHGTSRVTEAFF. The V gene is TRBV29-1, the J gene TRBJ1-1; TCRdb returns TRBD1, unconfirmable since there is no DNA. Per germline, CDR1 SQVTM and CDR2 ANQGSEA. The CDR3 runs 14 residues.

The gene calls are TRBV5-4 and TRBJ2-3. CDR1 is SGHNT, CDR2 YYREEE, per germline (reference sequence). The CDR3 loop spans 12 amino acids. CDR3 protein: CASSLLGNTQYF.